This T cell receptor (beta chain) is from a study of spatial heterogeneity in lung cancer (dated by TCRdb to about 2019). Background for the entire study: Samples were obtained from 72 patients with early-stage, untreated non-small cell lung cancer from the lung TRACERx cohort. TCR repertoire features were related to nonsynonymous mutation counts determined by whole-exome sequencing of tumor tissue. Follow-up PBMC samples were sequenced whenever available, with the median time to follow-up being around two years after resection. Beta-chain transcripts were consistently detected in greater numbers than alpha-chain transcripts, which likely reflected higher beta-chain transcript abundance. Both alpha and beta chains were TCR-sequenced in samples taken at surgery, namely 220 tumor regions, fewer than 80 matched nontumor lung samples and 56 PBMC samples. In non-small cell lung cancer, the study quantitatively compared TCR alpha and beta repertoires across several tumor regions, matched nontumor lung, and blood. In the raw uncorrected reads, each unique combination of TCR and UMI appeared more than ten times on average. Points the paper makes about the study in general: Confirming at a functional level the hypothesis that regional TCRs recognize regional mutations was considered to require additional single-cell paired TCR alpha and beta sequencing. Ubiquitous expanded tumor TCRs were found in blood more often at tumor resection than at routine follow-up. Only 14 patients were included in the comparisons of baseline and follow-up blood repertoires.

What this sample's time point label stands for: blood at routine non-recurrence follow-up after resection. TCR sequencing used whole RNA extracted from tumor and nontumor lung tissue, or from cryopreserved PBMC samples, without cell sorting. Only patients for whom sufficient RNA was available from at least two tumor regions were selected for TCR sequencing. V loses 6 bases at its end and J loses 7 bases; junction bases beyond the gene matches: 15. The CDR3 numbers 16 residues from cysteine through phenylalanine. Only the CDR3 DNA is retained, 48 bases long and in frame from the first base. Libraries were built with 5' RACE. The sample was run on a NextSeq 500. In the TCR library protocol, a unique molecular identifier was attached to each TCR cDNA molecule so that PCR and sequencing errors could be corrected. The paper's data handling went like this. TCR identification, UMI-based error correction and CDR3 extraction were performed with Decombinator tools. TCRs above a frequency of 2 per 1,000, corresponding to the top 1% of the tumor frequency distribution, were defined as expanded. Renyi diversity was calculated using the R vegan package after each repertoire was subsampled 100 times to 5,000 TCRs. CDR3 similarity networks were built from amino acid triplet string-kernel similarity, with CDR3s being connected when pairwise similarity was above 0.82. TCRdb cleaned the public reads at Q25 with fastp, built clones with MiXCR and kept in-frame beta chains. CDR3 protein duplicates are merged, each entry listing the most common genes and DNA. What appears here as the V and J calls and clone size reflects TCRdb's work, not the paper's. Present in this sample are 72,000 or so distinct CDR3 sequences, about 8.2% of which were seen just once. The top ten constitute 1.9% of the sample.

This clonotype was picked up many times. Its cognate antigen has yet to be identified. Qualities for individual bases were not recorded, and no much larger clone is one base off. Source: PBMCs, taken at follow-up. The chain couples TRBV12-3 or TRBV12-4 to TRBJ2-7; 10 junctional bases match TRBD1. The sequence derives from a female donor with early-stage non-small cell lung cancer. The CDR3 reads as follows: CASRPGGTGDSGEQYF. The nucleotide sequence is TGTGCCAGCAGGCCCGGAGGGACAGGGGATTCCGGGGAGCAGTACTTC.